This TCR beta chain was found in a study of T-cell reconstitution after alpha-beta-depleted transplantation in children. V was trimmed by 0 bases and J by 9 bases, leaving 9 bases between them. The CDR3 is 13 amino acids. Germline CDR1 reads MGHRA; CDR2 reads YSYEKL. The library targeted TCRbeta and was prepared with unique molecular identifiers. MiXCR was run by TCRdb on the PCR reads, yielding one entry per CDR3 protein. The sample consists of 200,000 to 300,000 distinct CDR3 sequences, around 11% of them appearing once. This clonotype came up many times. The source of this sequence is a human donor who donated a stem cell graft to a child with acute lymphoblastic leukemia. This chain uses TRBV4-1 with TRBJ2-1; D is undetermined. The input for sequencing was PBMCs from the stem cell graft donor, taken from the stem cell graft. CDR3 sequence (DNA): TGCGCCAGCAGCCAAGAAAATCTTATTGAGCAGTTCTTC. This gives the protein CASSQENLIEQFF.